A selection of T cell receptor beta chains follows, all from one sample in a study of regulatory T cells in long-lasting Graves disease. Via MiXCR, TCRdb re-called the multiplex PCR reads, giving one row per CDR3 protein. The sample lists a few hundred thousand distinct CDR3 sequences, roughly 23% occurring once. Sequenced here: peripheral blood mononuclear cells (PBMCs), sampled when the disease was refractory, from a patient treated with antithyroid drugs. The receptors stem from a woman in her thirties or forties with Graves disease. Both conserved end residues are part of each CDR3. A D gene is named only where the DNA matches it firmly. The size field is filled for only some rows; it gives once, few, many or a size class.

j_gene,abundance,v_gene,d_gene,CDR3aa,CDR3nt
TRBJ2-2,few,TRBV9,TRBD2,CASSGTSGLTGELFF,TGTGCCAGCAGCGGGACTAGCGGACTCACCGGGGAGCTGTTTTTT
TRBJ1-1,many,TRBV20-1,-,CSASEDRRRTEAFF,TGCAGTGCTAGTGAAGACAGGAGAAGAACTGAAGCTTTCTTT
TRBJ2-1,-,TRBV28,TRBD2,CASIHLAGPYNGQFF,TGTGCCAGCATTCACTTAGCGGGACCTTACAATGGGCAGTTCTTC
TRBJ2-7,many,TRBV20-1,TRBD1,CSASSQGQGRHEQYF,TGCAGTGCTAGTAGCCAGGGACAGGGTAGACACGAGCAGTACTTC
TRBJ1-2,-,TRBV10-3,-,CAISSPSQRNYGHTF,TGTGCCATCAGCTCTCCCTCCCAGCGAAACTATGGCCACACCTTC
TRBJ2-7,-,TRBV5-1,TRBD2,CASSLEAGAGEQYF,TGCGCCAGCAGCTTGGAGGCGGGAGCAGGCGAGCAGTACTTC
TRBJ2-1,-,TRBV28,TRBD2,CASSSPGLAETRNEQFF,TGTGCCAGCAGTTCGCCCGGACTAGCGGAAACTAGGAATGAGCAGTTCTTC
TRBJ2-1,-,TRBV7-6,TRBD2,CASSPKVSGSSYNEQFF,TGTGCCAGCAGCCCTAAAGTTAGCGGGAGCTCCTACAATGAGCAGTTCTTC
TRBJ1-5,many,TRBV11-2,-,CASSLEGGQPQHF,TGTGCCAGCAGCTTAGAGGGAGGTCAGCCCCAGCATTTT
TRBJ2-1,-,TRBV5-1,TRBD2,CASRAGETYNEQFF,TGCGCCAGCCGAGCGGGAGAAACCTACAATGAGCAGTTCTTC
TRBJ1-5,few,TRBV12-3/TRBV12-4,-,CASSFGRGLGNQPQHF,TGTGCCAGCAGTTTCGGACGGGGTTTGGGCAATCAGCCCCAGCATTTT
TRBJ2-7,many,TRBV13,TRBD2,CASSRAGVLNPYEQYF,TGTGCCAGCAGTCGGGCGGGAGTCCTTAATCCCTACGAGCAGTACTTC
TRBJ1-2,-,TRBV3-1,-,CASSQGGRFFYGYTF,TGTGCCAGCAGCCAAGGGGGCAGGTTCTTCTATGGCTACACCTTC
TRBJ2-7,-,TRBV2,-,CASSGRVSVQTYEQYF,TGTGCCAGCAGTGGCAGGGTTTCAGTCCAAACCTACGAGCAGTACTTC
TRBJ1-1,many,TRBV20-1,-,CSAAERVSAFF,TGCAGTGCGGCCGAGAGGGTTTCAGCTTTCTTT
TRBJ2-2,-,TRBV5-1,-,CASSSYYGGELFF,TGCGCCAGCAGCTCGTATTATGGCGGGGAGCTGTTTTTT
TRBJ2-7,-,TRBV5-6,TRBD2,CASSPGLAEDEQYF,TGTGCCAGCAGCCCCGGACTAGCCGAAGATGAGCAGTACTTC
TRBJ1-2,few,TRBV28,-,CASSLSVYYGYTF,TGTGCCAGCAGTTTATCGGTCTACTATGGCTACACCTTC
TRBJ2-7,-,TRBV7-2,TRBD1,CASSGRDRNYEQYF,TGTGCCAGCAGCGGAAGGGACAGAAACTACGAGCAGTACTTC
TRBJ1-5,-,TRBV6-1,-,CASSPYPPWLSNQPQHF,TGTGCCAGCAGTCCATACCCTCCGTGGCTTAGCAATCAGCCCCAGCATTTT
TRBJ1-5,many,TRBV6-2/TRBV6-3,TRBD1,CASSSRTGGGQPQHF,TGTGCCAGCAGTTCCAGGACAGGGGGCGGTCAGCCCCAGCATTTT
TRBJ1-4,many,TRBV30,-,CAWREGTYGQLFF,TGTGCCTGGAGGGAGGGGACGTATGGACAACTGTTTTTT
TRBJ2-7,-,TRBV7-2,TRBD1,CASSSSRTGYLEQYF,TGTGCCAGCAGCTCTTCTCGGACAGGGTATCTCGAGCAGTACTTC
TRBJ2-5,many,TRBV6-5,-,CASSYSNRMGRETQYF,TGTGCCAGCAGTTACTCTAATAGAATGGGGAGGGAGACCCAGTACTTC
TRBJ2-4,few,TRBV19,-,CASNQFVGNIQYF,TGTGCCAGTAACCAGTTCGTGGGAAACATTCAGTACTTC
TRBJ1-6,many,TRBV15,TRBD1,CATSGHHRTGVKSPLHF,TGTGCCACCAGCGGACACCACCGGACAGGGGTGAAATCACCCCTCCACTTT
TRBJ2-7,many,TRBV28,-,CASRRERDGNEQYF,TGTGCCAGCCGTAGGGAACGGGATGGGAACGAGCAGTACTTC
TRBJ2-1,-,TRBV7-3,TRBD2,CASSWKGGSSYNEQFF,TGTGCCAGCAGCTGGAAGGGAGGGAGCTCCTACAATGAGCAGTTCTTC
TRBJ1-2,many,TRBV28,TRBD1,CASSFPSTGAYGYTF,TGTGCCAGCAGTTTCCCGTCGACAGGGGCCTATGGCTACACCTTC
TRBJ2-7,-,TRBV18,-,CASSPRFPSAEQYF,TGTGCCAGCTCACCCAGGTTTCCTTCAGCTGAGCAGTACTTC
TRBJ2-7,-,TRBV5-1,TRBD2,CASSLEPGGLALLGSYEQYF,TGCGCCAGCAGCTTGGAACCGGGGGGACTAGCTCTTTTGGGATCCTACGAGCAGTACTTC
TRBJ1-5,many,TRBV11-2,TRBD1,CASSLQGDQPQHF,TGTGCCAGCAGCTTACAGGGGGATCAGCCCCAGCATTTT
TRBJ2-5,many,TRBV6-1,-,CASSEWALGPGEETQYF,TGTGCCAGCAGTGAATGGGCGCTTGGGCCCGGGGAAGAGACCCAGTACTTC
TRBJ2-5,-,TRBV5-4,-,CASSLPSGTQYF,TGTGCCAGCAGCTTACCCAGCGGGACCCAGTACTTC
TRBJ1-2,many,TRBV12-3/TRBV12-4,-,CASSSWSIGAF,TGTGCCAGCAGTTCTTGGTCGATAGGGGCCTTC
TRBJ2-1,few,TRBV5-1,TRBD2,CASRHSGSYNEQFF,TGCGCCAGCAGACATAGCGGGAGTTATAATGAGCAGTTCTTC
TRBJ1-4,-,TRBV4-1,TRBD1,CASSQAGQAEEKLFF,TGCGCCAGCAGCCAAGCGGGACAGGCAGAGGAAAAACTGTTTTTT
TRBJ2-1,-,TRBV2,-,CASSQANNEQFF,TGTGCCAGCAGCCAAGCTAACAATGAGCAGTTCTTC
TRBJ2-1,few,TRBV2,TRBD2,CASSYTGTSGLPEQFF,TGTGCCAGCAGTTACACCGGGACTAGCGGGTTACCTGAGCAGTTCTTC
TRBJ1-5,few,TRBV11-2,-,CASSLGQGHSQPQHF,TGTGCCAGCAGCTTAGGGCAGGGTCATTCCCAGCCCCAGCATTTT